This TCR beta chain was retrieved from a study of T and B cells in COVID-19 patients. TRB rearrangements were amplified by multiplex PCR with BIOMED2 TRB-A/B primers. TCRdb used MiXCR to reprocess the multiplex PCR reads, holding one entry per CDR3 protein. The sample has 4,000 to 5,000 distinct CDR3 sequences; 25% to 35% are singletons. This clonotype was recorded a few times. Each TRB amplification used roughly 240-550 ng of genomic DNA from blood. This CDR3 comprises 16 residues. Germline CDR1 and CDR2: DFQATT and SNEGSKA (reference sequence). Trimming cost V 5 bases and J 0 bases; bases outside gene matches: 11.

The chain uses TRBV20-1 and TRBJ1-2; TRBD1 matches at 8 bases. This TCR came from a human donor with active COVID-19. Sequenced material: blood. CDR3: CSAFGQGGGANYGYTF. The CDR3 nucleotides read TGCAGTGCTTTCGGACAGGGCGGGGGCGCTAACTATGGCTACACCTTC.